Listed below are T cell receptor beta chains from one sample, sequenced in a study of cytomegalovirus exposure and HLA in healthy donors. Clones were read by immunoSEQ multiplex PCR, and TCRdb kept only the in-frame ones, dropping some. The data contain more than 80,000 clones, 65% to 80% of them singletons. Material for sequencing was PBMCs. The receptor set was obtained from a male donor in good health and CMV-seropositive. Each CDR3 is given with its conserved first and last residue. D genes are given only for firm matches. Only part of the rows carry a size: once, few, many, or a class if the clone is expanded.

V	size	D	J	DNA	CDR3
TRBV6-5	NA	TRBD1	TRBJ1-2	TGTGCCAGCAGTTATAACAGGGGGGCCTATGGCTACACCTTC	CASSYNRGAYGYTF
TRBV5-4	NA	TRBD1	TRBJ2-3	TGTGCCAGCAGCTCAGGACAGGGGGCTGGCACAGATACGCAGTATTTT	CASSSGQGAGTDTQYF
TRBV29-1	NA	TRBD1	TRBJ2-5	TGCAGCGTTAAGACCGGGGACAGTTGGTTCCAAGAGACCCAGTACTTC	CSVKTGDSWFQETQYF
TRBV5-5	NA	TRBD2	TRBJ2-5	TGTGCCAGCAGCCTCGGGGGAGCGGGGGTCCAAGAGACCCAGTACTTC	CASSLGGAGVQETQYF
TRBV19	few	TRBD2	TRBJ2-7	TGTGCCAGTAGTATCCCACTAGCGGGAGCTTCCGAGCAGTACTTC	CASSIPLAGASEQYF
TRBV13	once	NA	TRBJ1-2	TGTGCCAGCAGCGGTGGGACACTGGGGGATGGCTACACCTTC	CASSGGTLGDGYTF
TRBV2	NA	NA	TRBJ1-2	TGTGCCTGCAGGGCAGGCCTCTATGGCTACACCTTC	CACRAGLYGYTF
TRBV29-1	NA	TRBD1	TRBJ2-5	TGCAGCGTTGTTGACAGGGCCTCGGGTGAGACCCAGTACTTC	CSVVDRASGETQYF
TRBV7-3	NA	TRBD1	TRBJ1-2	TGTGCCAGCAGCTTCGGACAGGGGGATGGCTACACCTTC	CASSFGQGDGYTF
TRBV5-4	NA	NA	TRBJ1-6	TGTGCCAGCAGCTTTGAGACAGCTATCTCCTCGGGTGTACCCCTCCACTTT	CASSFETAISSGVPLHF
TRBV2	once	NA	TRBJ1-5	TGTGCCAGCAGTGAGGGAGGGGTCGGGCAGCCCCAGCATTTT	CASSEGGVGQPQHF
TRBV27	NA	NA	TRBJ1-3	TGTGCCAGCAGCCCGGCGGGGGGCACTGGAAACACCATATATTTT	CASSPAGGTGNTIYF
TRBV5-1	NA	TRBD2	TRBJ2-3	TGCGCCAGCAGCTTGGGGACTAGCGGGGGACCTTCTAGCACAGATACGCAGTATTTT	CASSLGTSGGPSSTDTQYF
TRBV7-2	NA	TRBD1	TRBJ1-3	TGTGCCAGCTTGCCGGGACAGCTTGGAAACACCATATATTTT	CASLPGQLGNTIYF
TRBV13	NA	NA	TRBJ2-5	TGTGCCAGCAGACAACAGGGTAGTAGGGAGACCCAGTACTTC	CASRQQGSRETQYF
TRBV30	NA	NA	TRBJ1-1	TGTGCCTGGTCTAGGTCGGCAGGGCGGGGGACTGAAGCTTTCTTT	CAWSRSAGRGTEAFF
TRBV5-1	few	NA	TRBJ1-4	TGCGCCAGCAGCTTGACCGGGACCGGGGGGGAAAAACTGTTTTTT	CASSLTGTGGEKLFF
TRBV5-8	NA	NA	TRBJ1-6	TGTGCCAGCAGCCGACCAAGGACTGCTGGCAATTCACCCCTCCACTTT	CASSRPRTAGNSPLHF
TRBV4-3	few	TRBD1	TRBJ2-1	TGCGCCAGCAGCCTCAACCGACAGGGTAGCAATGAGCAGTTCTTC	CASSLNRQGSNEQFF
TRBV7-9	NA	NA	TRBJ2-3	TGTGCCAGCCACTCGATGGAGGGCCAACACACAGATACGCAGTATTTT	CASHSMEGQHTDTQYF
TRBV7-9	NA	TRBD1	TRBJ1-1	TGTGCCAGCAGCTCCCGGACAGGGGGAACTGAAGCTTTCTTT	CASSSRTGGTEAFF
TRBV14	NA	NA	TRBJ2-5	TGTGCCAGCAGCCAAGATAGGGCGGGACTCGGGGAGACCCAGTACTTC	CASSQDRAGLGETQYF
TRBV7-9	few	TRBD1	TRBJ1-4	TGTGCCAGCAGCTTAGGGAAACAGGGGAACGGGGAAAAACTGTTTTTT	CASSLGKQGNGEKLFF
TRBV7-2	NA	TRBD1	TRBJ2-5	TGTGCCAGCAGCTTAGAGGGACAGGGGGCTGGAACCCAGTACTTC	CASSLEGQGAGTQYF
TRBV2	NA	NA	TRBJ2-7	TGTGCCAGCAGCAGGGTCTCCTACGAGCAGTACTTC	CASSRVSYEQYF
TRBV4-3	NA	TRBD2	TRBJ2-3	TGCGCCAGCAGCCAGGAACCCTTGACTAGCGGGGGGGCAGATACGCAGTATTTT	CASSQEPLTSGGADTQYF
TRBV4-2	NA	TRBD1	TRBJ1-5	TGTGCCAGCAGCCAGGCCGGGACAGGGGGTCAGCCCCAGCATTTT	CASSQAGTGGQPQHF
TRBV4-3	NA	NA	TRBJ1-5	TGCGCCAGCAGCCAAGACAGGAGGATGGGGTATAGCAATCAGCCCCAGCATTTT	CASSQDRRMGYSNQPQHF
TRBV29-1	NA	NA	TRBJ1-1	TGCAGCGTAGCCGGGACACTGAACACTGAAGCTTTCTTT	CSVAGTLNTEAFF
TRBV5-1	NA	NA	TRBJ1-2	TGCGCCAGCAGCTTGGCGTCAGGGTCGGCCTATGGCTACACCTTC	CASSLASGSAYGYTF
TRBV5-1	NA	TRBD2	TRBJ2-1	TGCGCCAGCAGCCTGGGACTAGCGGGGGGTAGCGAGCAGTTCTTC	CASSLGLAGGSEQFF
TRBV18	NA	TRBD2	TRBJ2-7	TGTGCCAGCTCACCACTTTCTAGCGGGAGGGCCGCCCCCACCGAGCAGTACTTC	CASSPLSSGRAAPTEQYF
TRBV6-5	few	NA	TRBJ2-5	TGTGCCAGCAGTTACTCCCGGCAAACAGGGTCAGAGACCCAGTACTTC	CASSYSRQTGSETQYF
TRBV5-1	NA	NA	TRBJ1-5	TGCGCCAGCAGCCCTGGACAGAGCAATCAGCCCCAGCATTTT	CASSPGQSNQPQHF
TRBV10-3	NA	NA	TRBJ1-2	TGTGCCATCAGTGAGGGACAGACCTATGGCTACACCTTC	CAISEGQTYGYTF
TRBV7-6	NA	NA	TRBJ2-7	TGTGCCAGCAGCTTAGTAGGGTCATGGGGAGCCTACGAGCAGTACTTC	CASSLVGSWGAYEQYF
TRBV28	NA	NA	TRBJ1-1	TGTGCCGGCGCAGGAGGGCGCACTGAAGCTTTCTTT	CAGAGGRTEAFF
TRBV14	once	NA	TRBJ1-2	TGTGCCAGCAGCCAAGTTGGACAGACCTATGGCTACACCTTC	CASSQVGQTYGYTF
TRBV18	NA	TRBD1	TRBJ2-5	TGTGCCAGCTCAAATGGACAGGGGGAGACCCAGTACTTC	CASSNGQGETQYF
TRBV18	NA	NA	TRBJ1-1	TGTGCCAGCTCACCGAGAGGTAGAAAGAACACTGAAGCTTTCTTT	CASSPRGRKNTEAFF
TRBV11-2	NA	NA	TRBJ1-3	TGTGCCAGCAGCTTAGAGGTGGGGCTGACGGGAAACACCATATATTTT	CASSLEVGLTGNTIYF
TRBV2	NA	NA	TRBJ2-2	TGTGCCAGCAGTGTCCTGTTTCGGCGGGGCGCGAACACCGGGGAGCTGTTTTTT	CASSVLFRRGANTGELFF
TRBV6-4	NA	TRBD1	TRBJ2-2	TGTGCCAGCAGTGACCACAGGGGCACCGGGGAGCTGTTTTTT	CASSDHRGTGELFF
TRBV5-6	few	TRBD1	TRBJ1-1	TGTGCCAGCAGCCCAAGGGACAGGGGCTTCACTGAAGCTTTCTTT	CASSPRDRGFTEAFF
TRBV7-9	NA	TRBD1	TRBJ2-2	TGTGCCAGCAGTTGGACAGGGATGAACACCGGGGAGCTGTTTTTT	CASSWTGMNTGELFF
TRBV7-2	NA	NA	TRBJ2-1	TGTGCCAGCAGCTTAGCGGTCAAGCTAGCTGGCCATGAGCAGTTCTTC	CASSLAVKLAGHEQFF
TRBV2	few	NA	TRBJ1-5	TGTGCCAGCAGGGAATCGGGGGGGGGCAATCAGCCCCAGCATTTT	CASRESGGGNQPQHF
TRBV9	NA	TRBD1	TRBJ2-1	TGTGCCAGCAGCGTAGATCAGGGGGCGGGAAATGAGCAGTTCTTC	CASSVDQGAGNEQFF
TRBV27	NA	TRBD2	TRBJ2-7	TGTGCCAGCAGCTTACTAGCGGGAGTTCCCAACGAGCAGTACTTC	CASSLLAGVPNEQYF
TRBV5-6	few	TRBD1	TRBJ1-1	TGTGCCAGCAGCCGCGGACAGGGGAACACTGAAGCTTTCTTT	CASSRGQGNTEAFF
TRBV5-1	NA	NA	TRBJ2-7	TGCGCCAGCAGCTCGGCCTACGAGCAGTACTTC	CASSSAYEQYF
TRBV5-4	NA	NA	TRBJ1-3	TGTGCCAGCAGCTTGGCGGGGTATTCGGGAAACACCATATATTTT	CASSLAGYSGNTIYF